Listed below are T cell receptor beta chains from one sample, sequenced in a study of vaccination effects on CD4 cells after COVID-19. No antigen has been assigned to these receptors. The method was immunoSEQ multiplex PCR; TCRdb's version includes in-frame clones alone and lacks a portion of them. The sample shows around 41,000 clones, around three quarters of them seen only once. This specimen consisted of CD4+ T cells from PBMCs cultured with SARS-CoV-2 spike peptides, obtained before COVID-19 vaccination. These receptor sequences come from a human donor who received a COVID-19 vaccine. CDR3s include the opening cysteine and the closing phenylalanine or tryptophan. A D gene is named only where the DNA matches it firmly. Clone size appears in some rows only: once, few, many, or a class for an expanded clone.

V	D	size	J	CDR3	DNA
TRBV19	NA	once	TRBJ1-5	CASSPKATGFGQPQHF	TGTGCCAGTAGTCCTAAGGCGACAGGTTTCGGGCAGCCCCAGCATTTT
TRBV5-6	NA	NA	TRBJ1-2	CASSLERGRGYTF	TGTGCCAGCAGCCTGGAAAGGGGACGTGGCTACACCTTC
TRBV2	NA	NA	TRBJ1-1	CASSEAGFTEAFF	TGTGCCAGCAGTGAAGCCGGGTTCACTGAAGCTTTCTTT
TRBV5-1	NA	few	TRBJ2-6	CASSLVGGANVLTF	TGCGCCAGCAGCTTGGTCGGTGGGGCCAACGTCCTGACTTTC
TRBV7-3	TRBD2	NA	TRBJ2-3	CASSFGRRGDTDTQYF	TGTGCCAGCAGCTTCGGAAGGCGGGGGGACACAGATACGCAGTATTTT
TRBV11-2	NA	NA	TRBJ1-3	CASSLGPAGNTIYF	TGTGCCAGCAGCTTGGGTCCAGCTGGAAACACCATATATTTT
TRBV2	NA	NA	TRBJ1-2	CASARLIDYGYTF	TGTGCCAGCGCTCGACTCATCGATTATGGCTACACCTTC
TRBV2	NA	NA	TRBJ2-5	CASSVLRGPQETQYF	TGTGCCAGCAGTGTCTTACGGGGGCCCCAAGAGACCCAGTACTTC
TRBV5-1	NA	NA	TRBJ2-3	CASSPPSVGTDTQYF	TGCGCCAGCAGCCCCCCTAGCGTGGGCACAGATACGCAGTATTTT
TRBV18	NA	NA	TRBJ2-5	CASSPARQGETQYF	TGTGCCAGCTCACCGGCGAGGCAGGGCGAGACCCAGTACTTC
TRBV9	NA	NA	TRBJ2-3	CASSAGTFSDTQYF	TGTGCCAGCAGCGCCGGGACATTCTCAGATACGCAGTATTTT
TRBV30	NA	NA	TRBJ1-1	CAWLSRGEFTEAFF	TGTGCCTGGCTCTCAAGGGGGGAATTCACTGAAGCTTTCTTT
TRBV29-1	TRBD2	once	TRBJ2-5	CSVPSGGYQETQYF	TGCAGCGTACCGAGCGGGGGGTACCAAGAGACCCAGTACTTC
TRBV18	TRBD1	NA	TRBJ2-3	CASSDTGVQAQYF	TGTGCCAGCTCGGATACAGGGGTACAGGCGCAGTATTTT
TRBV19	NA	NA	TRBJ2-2	CASSIGRRVNTGELFF	TGTGCCAGTAGTATAGGTCGCAGGGTCAACACCGGGGAGCTGTTTTTT
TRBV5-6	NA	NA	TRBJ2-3	CASIDLDGYLSTNTQYF	TGTGCCAGCATCGACCTCGACGGCTACCTTAGCACAAATACGCAGTATTTT
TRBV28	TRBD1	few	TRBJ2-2	CASRTGRAGELFF	TGTGCCAGCAGGACAGGGCGGGCGGGGGAGCTGTTTTTT
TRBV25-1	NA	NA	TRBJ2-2	CASSGDRSNTGELFF	TGTGCCAGCAGTGGAGACAGATCGAACACCGGGGAGCTGTTTTTT
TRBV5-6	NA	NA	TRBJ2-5	CASSFGTEQETQYF	TGTGCCAGCAGCTTCGGGACGGAACAAGAGACCCAGTACTTC
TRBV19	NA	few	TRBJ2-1	CASRRAGAGYNEQFF	TGTGCCAGTAGACGGGCGGGGGCTGGCTACAATGAGCAGTTCTTC
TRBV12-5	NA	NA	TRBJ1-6	CASGIGQNNSPLHF	TGTGCTAGTGGGATCGGACAGAACAATTCACCCCTCCACTTT
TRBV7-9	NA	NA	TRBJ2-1	CASSPLGGRTYNEQFF	TGTGCCAGCAGCCCACTTGGGGGCCGGACCTACAATGAGCAGTTCTTC
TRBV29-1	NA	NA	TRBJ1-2	CSGHTGRGYTF	TGCAGCGGCCACACAGGGCGTGGCTACACCTTC
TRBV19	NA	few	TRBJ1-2	CASRGTHYGYTF	TGTGCCAGTAGAGGGACTCACTATGGCTACACCTTC
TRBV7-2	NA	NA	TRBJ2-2	CASREGQNTGELFF	TGTGCCAGCAGGGAGGGACAGAACACCGGGGAGCTGTTTTTT
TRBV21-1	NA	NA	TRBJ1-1	CASSTSRDRNFF	TGTGCCAGCAGCACCAGCCGGGACCGCAACTTCTTT
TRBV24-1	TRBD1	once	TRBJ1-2	CATSDPGQGSYGYTF	TGTGCCACCAGTGACCCGGGACAGGGCAGCTATGGCTACACCTTC
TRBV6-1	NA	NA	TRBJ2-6	CASSESSGSSFSGANVLTF	TGTGCCAGCAGCGAATCCTCAGGGTCCTCGTTCTCTGGGGCCAACGTCCTGACTTTC
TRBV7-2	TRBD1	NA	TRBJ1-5	CASSQNRGKNQPQHF	TGTGCCAGCAGCCAAAACAGGGGAAAAAATCAGCCCCAGCATTTT
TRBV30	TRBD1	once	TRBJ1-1	CAWSRDRGTEAFF	TGTGCCTGGAGCCGGGACAGGGGGACTGAAGCTTTCTTT
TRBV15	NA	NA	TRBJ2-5	CATSRGGQGETQYF	TGTGCCACCAGCAGAGGGGGGCAGGGTGAGACCCAGTACTTC
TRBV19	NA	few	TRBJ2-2	CASSIFPGARGGELFF	TGTGCCAGTAGTATATTTCCAGGGGCGCGGGGCGGGGAGCTGTTTTTT
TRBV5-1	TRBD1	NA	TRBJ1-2	CASSSAGTGYGYTF	TGCGCCAGCAGTTCCGCCGGGACAGGGTATGGCTACACCTTC
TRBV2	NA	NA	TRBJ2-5	CASSVSGVKETQYF	TGTGCCAGCAGTGTGTCAGGGGTCAAAGAGACCCAGTACTTC
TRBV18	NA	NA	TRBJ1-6	CASSPIRGGEGGSPLHF	TGTGCCAGCTCACCGATCCGGGGGGGAGAAGGGGGTTCACCCCTCCACTTT
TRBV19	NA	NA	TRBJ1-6	CASSILGNSPLHF	TGTGCCAGTAGTATACTGGGGAATTCACCCCTCCACTTT
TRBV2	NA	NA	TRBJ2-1	CASKEYYNEQFF	TGTGCCAGCAAGGAATACTACAATGAGCAGTTCTTC
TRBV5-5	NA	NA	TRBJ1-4	CASSSRLGENEKLFF	TGTGCCAGCAGCAGCCGACTGGGGGAAAATGAAAAACTGTTTTTT
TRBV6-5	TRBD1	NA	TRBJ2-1	CASSRGQGVYNEQFF	TGTGCCAGCAGTAGGGGACAGGGTGTATACAATGAGCAGTTCTTC
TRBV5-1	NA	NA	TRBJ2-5	CASSALVMRETQYF	TGCGCCAGCAGCGCCCTTGTAATGAGGGAGACCCAGTACTTC
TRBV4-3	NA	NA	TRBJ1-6	CASSQDPNSPLHF	TGCGCCAGCAGCCAAGACCCCAATTCACCCCTCCACTTT
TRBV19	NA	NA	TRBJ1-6	CASSILGPRRGPLHF	TGTGCCAGTAGTATCCTTGGGCCTCGGAGGGGACCCCTCCACTTT
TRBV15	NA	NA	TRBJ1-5	CATSNSISWNQPQHF	TGTGCCACCAGCAACAGTATTAGTTGGAATCAGCCCCAGCATTTT
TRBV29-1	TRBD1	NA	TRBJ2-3	CSVQDRGGPFTDTQYF	TGCAGCGTTCAAGACAGGGGGGGACCCTTCACAGATACGCAGTATTTT
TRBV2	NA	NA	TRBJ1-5	CASRNQGSAGNQPQHF	TGTGCCAGCAGGAATCAGGGTTCAGCGGGCAATCAGCCCCAGCATTTT
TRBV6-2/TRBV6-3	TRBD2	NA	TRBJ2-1	CASSSQAGGRKNEQFF	TGTGCCAGCAGTTCCCAAGCGGGGGGGCGTAAAAATGAGCAGTTCTTC
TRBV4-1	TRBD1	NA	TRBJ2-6	CASSQRTGAGANVLTF	TGCGCCAGCAGCCAAAGGACAGGGGCTGGGGCCAACGTCCTGACTTTC
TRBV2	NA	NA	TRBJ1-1	CASRGEGTEAFF	TGTGCCAGCAGGGGGGAGGGGACTGAAGCTTTCTTT
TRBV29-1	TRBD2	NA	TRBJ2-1	CSVESWRGGSYNEQFF	TGCAGCGTTGAATCCTGGCGGGGGGGCTCCTACAATGAGCAGTTCTTC
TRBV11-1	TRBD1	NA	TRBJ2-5	CASSLHHRGEETQYF	TGTGCCAGCAGCTTACACCACAGGGGAGAGGAGACCCAGTACTTC
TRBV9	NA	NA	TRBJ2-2	CASSVAASAGTGELFF	TGTGCCAGCAGCGTAGCTGCAAGTGCGGGCACCGGGGAGCTGTTTTTT
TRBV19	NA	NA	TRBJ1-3	CASSTMSGNTIYF	TGTGCCAGTAGTACTATGTCTGGAAACACCATATATTTT
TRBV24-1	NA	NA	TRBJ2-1	CATSFRTRDGLLLHEQFF	TGTGCCACCAGCTTCAGAACCCGAGACGGACTTCTGCTGCATGAGCAGTTCTTC
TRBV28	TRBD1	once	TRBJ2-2	CASSTRDRGTGELFF	TGTGCCAGCAGTACACGGGACAGGGGGACCGGGGAGCTGTTTTTT